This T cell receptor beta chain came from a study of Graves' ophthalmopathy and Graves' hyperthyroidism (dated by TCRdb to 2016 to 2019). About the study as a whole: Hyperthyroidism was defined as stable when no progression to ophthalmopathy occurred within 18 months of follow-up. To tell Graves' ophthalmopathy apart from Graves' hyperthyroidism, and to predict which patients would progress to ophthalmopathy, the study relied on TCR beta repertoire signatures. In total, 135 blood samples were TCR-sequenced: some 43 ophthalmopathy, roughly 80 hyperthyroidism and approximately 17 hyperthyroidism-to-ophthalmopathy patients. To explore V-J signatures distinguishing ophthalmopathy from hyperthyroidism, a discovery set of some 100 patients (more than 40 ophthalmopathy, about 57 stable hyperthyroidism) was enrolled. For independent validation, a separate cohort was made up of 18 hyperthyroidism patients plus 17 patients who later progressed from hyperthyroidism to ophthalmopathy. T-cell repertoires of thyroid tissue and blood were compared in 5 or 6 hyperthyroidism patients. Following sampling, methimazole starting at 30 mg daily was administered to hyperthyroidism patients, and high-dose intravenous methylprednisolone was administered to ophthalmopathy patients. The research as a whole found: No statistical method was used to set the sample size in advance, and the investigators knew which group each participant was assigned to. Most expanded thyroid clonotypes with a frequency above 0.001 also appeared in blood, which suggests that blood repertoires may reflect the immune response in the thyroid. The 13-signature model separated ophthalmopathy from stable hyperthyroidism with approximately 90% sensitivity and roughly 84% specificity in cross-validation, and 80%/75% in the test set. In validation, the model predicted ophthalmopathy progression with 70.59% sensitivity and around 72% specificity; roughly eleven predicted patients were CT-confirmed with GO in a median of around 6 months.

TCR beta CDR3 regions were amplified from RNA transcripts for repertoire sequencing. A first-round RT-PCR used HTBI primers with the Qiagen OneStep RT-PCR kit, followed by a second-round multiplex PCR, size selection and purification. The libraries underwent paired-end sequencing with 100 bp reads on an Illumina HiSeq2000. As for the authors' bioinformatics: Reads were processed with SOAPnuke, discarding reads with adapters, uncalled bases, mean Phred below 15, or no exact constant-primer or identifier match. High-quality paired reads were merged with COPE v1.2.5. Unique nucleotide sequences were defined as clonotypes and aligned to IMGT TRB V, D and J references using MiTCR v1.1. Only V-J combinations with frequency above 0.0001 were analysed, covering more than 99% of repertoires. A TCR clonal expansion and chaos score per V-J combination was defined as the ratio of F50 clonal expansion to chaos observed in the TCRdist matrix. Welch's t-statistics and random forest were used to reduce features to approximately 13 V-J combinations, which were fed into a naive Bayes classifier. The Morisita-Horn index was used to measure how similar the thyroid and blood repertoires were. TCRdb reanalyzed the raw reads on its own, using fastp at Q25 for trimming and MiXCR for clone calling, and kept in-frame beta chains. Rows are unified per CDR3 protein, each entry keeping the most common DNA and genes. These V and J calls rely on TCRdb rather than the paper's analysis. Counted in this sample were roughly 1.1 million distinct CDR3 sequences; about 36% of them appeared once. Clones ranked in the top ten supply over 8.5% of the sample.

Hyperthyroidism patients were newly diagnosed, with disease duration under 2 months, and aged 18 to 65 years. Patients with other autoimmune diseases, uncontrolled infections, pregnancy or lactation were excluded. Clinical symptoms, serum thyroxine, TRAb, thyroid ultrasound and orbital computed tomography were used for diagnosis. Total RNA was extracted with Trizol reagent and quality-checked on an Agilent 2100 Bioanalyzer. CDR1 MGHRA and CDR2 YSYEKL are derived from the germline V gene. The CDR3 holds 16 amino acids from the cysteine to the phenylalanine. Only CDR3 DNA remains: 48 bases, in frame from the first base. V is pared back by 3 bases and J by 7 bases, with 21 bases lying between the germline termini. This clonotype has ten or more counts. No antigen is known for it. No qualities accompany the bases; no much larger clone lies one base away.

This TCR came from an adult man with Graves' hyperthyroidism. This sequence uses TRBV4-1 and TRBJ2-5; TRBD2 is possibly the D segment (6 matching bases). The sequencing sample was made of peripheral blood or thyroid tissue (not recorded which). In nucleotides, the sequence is TGCGCCAGCAGCCATGACCTTAGCGGAGGGTTGGTGACCCAGTACTTC. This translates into CASSHDLSGGLVTQYF.